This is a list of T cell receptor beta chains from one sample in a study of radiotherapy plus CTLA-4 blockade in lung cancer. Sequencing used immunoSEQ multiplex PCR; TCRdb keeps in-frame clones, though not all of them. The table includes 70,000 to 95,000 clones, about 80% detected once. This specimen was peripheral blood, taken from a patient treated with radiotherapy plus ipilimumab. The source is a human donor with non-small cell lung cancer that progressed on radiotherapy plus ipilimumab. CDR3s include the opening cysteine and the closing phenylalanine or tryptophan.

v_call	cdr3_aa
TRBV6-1	CASNPWEIDYGYTF
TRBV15	CATSRGQETQYF
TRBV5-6	CASSRRPGSYEQYF
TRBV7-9	CASSFNYEQYF
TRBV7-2	CASSLATGSNYGYTF
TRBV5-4	CASSFGQGSYNEQFF
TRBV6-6	CASSYSKWGHGYTF
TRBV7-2	CASVPGRLETQYF
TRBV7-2	CASSLRDRGDTQYF
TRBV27	CASSQQGRTEAFF
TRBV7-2	CASSPMDTGELFF
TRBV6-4	CASSDGEQYF